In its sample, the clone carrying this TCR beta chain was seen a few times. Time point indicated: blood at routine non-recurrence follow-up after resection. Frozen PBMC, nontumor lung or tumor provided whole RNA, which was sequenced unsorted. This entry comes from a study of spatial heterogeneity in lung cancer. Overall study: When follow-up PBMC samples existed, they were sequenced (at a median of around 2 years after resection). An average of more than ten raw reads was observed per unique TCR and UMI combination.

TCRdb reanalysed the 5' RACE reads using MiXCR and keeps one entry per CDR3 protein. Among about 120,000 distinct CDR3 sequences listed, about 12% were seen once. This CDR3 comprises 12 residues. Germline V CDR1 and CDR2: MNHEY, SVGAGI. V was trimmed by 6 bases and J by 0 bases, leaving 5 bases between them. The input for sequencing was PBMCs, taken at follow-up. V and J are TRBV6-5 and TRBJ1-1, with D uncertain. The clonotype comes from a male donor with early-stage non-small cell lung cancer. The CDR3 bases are TGTGCCAGCAGCGCGCTGAACACTGAAGCTTTCTTT. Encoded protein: CASSALNTEAFF.